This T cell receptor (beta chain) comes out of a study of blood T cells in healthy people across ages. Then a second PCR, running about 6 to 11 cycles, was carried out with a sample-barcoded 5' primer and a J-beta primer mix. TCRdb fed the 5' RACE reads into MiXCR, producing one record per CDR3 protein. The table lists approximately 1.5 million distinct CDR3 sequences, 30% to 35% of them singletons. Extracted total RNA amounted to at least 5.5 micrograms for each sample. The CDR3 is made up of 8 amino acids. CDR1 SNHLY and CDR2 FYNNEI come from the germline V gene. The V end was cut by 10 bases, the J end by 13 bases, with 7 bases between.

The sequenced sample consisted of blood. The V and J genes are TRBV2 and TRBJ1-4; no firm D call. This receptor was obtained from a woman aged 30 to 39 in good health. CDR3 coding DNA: TGTGCCACCCGGGGACTGTTTTTT. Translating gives CATRGLFF.